The 15 T cell receptor beta chains given below trace back to one sample, sequenced in a study of cytomegalovirus exposure and HLA in healthy donors (dated by TCRdb to about 2017). Library method: the immunoSEQ multiplex PCR assay. The multiplex PCR relied on a mix of 60 forward primers for TCR Vbeta segments and 13 reverse primers for TCR Jbeta segments. TCRdb limited this immuneACCESS table to in-frame rearrangements with V and J called. A share of clones is missing; checked studies link under half to unresolved V genes, and the rest is unexplained. In all, the sample holds about 140,000 clones, and about four fifths of those were seen once. The ten largest account for about 4.9% of the sample. The source material was PBMCs. The source is a man aged 25-45 years in good health.

This clone was recorded only once. The gene calls are TRBV5-1 and TRBJ1-1; possible D gene TRBD1, 5 bases. The germline V gene has CDR1 SGHRS and CDR2 YFSETQ. The V gene lost 0 bases and the J gene lost 0 bases, with 12 bases spanning the gap. This CDR3 region has 16 residues. CDR3 region: CASSLGYGGLNTEAFF. As DNA, the CDR3 is TGCGCCAGCAGCTTGGGTTACGGGGGACTGAACACTGAAGCTTTCTTT.

This clone has a handful of counts. In nucleotides, the CDR3 is TGTGCCAGTAGTAGTACAGGGTGGACTGAAGCTTTCTTT. It encodes CASSSTGWTEAFF. This chain connects TRBV19 to TRBJ1-1; possible D gene TRBD1, 6 bases. Germline values: CDR1 LNHDA, CDR2 SQIVND (reference sequence). V was trimmed by 4 bases and J by 5 bases, leaving 11 bases between them. CDR3 length: 13 amino acids.

This clone was detected once. This chain uses TRBV6-5 with TRBJ1-6; perhaps TRBD1 as D (6 bases). The CDR3 has 14 amino acids. The germline CDR1 and CDR2 sequences are MNHEY and SVGAGI. The V end was cut by 8 bases, the J end by 7 bases, with 15 bases between. The CDR3 sequence: CASRRLGGNSPLHF. The CDR3 DNA follows: TGTGCCAGCCGGAGGTTAGGGGGAAATTCACCCCTCCACTTT.

The gene calls are TRBV11-1 and TRBJ2-5; D not certain. V shed 6 bases and J shed 2 bases, with 13 bases lying between them. The CDR3 consists of 14 residues. Germline V gene lookup returns CDR1 SGHAT and CDR2 FQDESV (reference sequence). The CDR3 reads CASRPTDIQETQYF. Here the CDR3 DNA reads TGTGCCAGCAGGCCTACTGACATTCAAGAGACCCAGTACTTC.

The chain recombines TRBV7-9 with TRBJ1-1; D ambiguous. Trimming shortened V by 4 bases and J by 4 bases, and 13 bases separated the two germline ends. Per the germline V gene, CDR1 is SEHNR and CDR2 is FQNEAQ (reference sequence). The CDR3 spans 14 residues. The CDR3 coding sequence is TGTGCCAGCAGCTCTCTGGTCCGGGGCACTGAAGCTTTCTTT. Translation: CASSSLVRGTEAFF. Filled out from reference TRBV7-9 and TRBJ1-1, the complete variable domain reads DTGVSQNPRHKITKRGQNVTFRCDPISEHNRLYWYRQTLGQGPEFLTYFQNEAQLEKSRLLSDRFSAERPKGSFSTLEIQRTEQGDSAMYLCASSSLVRGTEAFFGQGTRLTVV.

V is TRBV7-9 and J is TRBJ1-5; D is uncertain. This CDR3 spans 13 amino acids. The germline CDR1 and CDR2 sequences are SEHNR and FQNEAQ (reference sequence). Trimming removed 1 base at V and 10 bases at J, with 11 bases between. CDR3 sequence (DNA): TGTGCCAGCAGCTTAGGCTACAGCCGCCCCCAGCATTTT. Translated: CASSLGYSRPQHF.

V is TRBV7-8 and J is TRBJ2-1, with 10 positions matching TRBD2. Trimming cost V 3 bases and J 3 bases; bases outside gene matches: 11. There are 18 residues in the CDR3. The germline V gene has CDR1 SGHVS and CDR2 FQNEAQ. The CDR3 DNA follows: TGTGCCAGCAGCTTTGTCTGGACTAGCGGTACGAGCTACAATGAGCAGTTCTTC. This sequence encodes CASSFVWTSGTSYNEQFF.

In DNA form, the CDR3 reads TGTGCCAGCCGGAGCGCTAGCGTCCCCTACGAGCAGTACTTC. It is translated as CASRSASVPYEQYF. The rearrangement uses TRBV19 and TRBJ2-7; D is perhaps TRBD2 (6 bases). Trimming took 9 bases from V and 2 from J, leaving 17 bases between them. CDR1 is LNHDA, CDR2 SQIVND, per germline (reference sequence). The CDR3 totals 14 residues.

This chain links TRBV28 with TRBJ2-7, with D perhaps matching TRBD1 (6 bases). Germline-derived CDR1 and CDR2 are MDHEN and SYDVKM. Trimming left V 4 bases short and J 0 bases short, with 13 bases between. This CDR3 has 15 amino acids. The CDR3: CASSSSGHSSYEQYF. The CDR3 DNA is TGTGCCAGCAGTTCCTCGGGACATAGCTCCTACGAGCAGTACTTC. Full variable domain (missing parts from reference TRBV28 and TRBJ2-7): DVKVTQSSRYLVKRTGEKVFLECVQDMDHENMFWYRQDPGLGLRLIYFSYDVKMKEKGDIPEGYSVSREKKERFSLILESASTNQTSMYLCASSSSGHSSYEQYFGPGTRLTVT.

In DNA form, the CDR3 reads TGTGCCAGCAGCTGGGCCGGGACAGGGTACAATGAGCAGTTCTTC. It translates to CASSWAGTGYNEQFF. The chain joins TRBV7-3 to TRBJ2-1; 9 nucleotides agree with TRBD1. This CDR3 spans 15 amino acids. J was trimmed by 4 bases and V by 4 bases; bases with no gene match: 5. Germline assignment: CDR1 SGHTA and CDR2 FQGTGA.

This clone has only one observation. The chain employs TRBV11-2 and TRBJ1-2; D uncertain. CDR3 length: 13 amino acids. Germline values: CDR1 SGHAT, CDR2 FQNNGV. V lost 3 bases and J 6 bases, leaving 11 bases between the germline ends. The CDR3 region has the DNA TGTGCCAGCAGCTTCTCCCCCAGGAATGGCTACACCTTC. Protein product: CASSFSPRNGYTF.

V and J are TRBV27 and TRBJ1-4, with D possibly TRBD1 on 6 matching bases. CDR3 length: 14 residues. Germline CDR1 reads MNHEY; CDR2 reads SMNVEV (reference sequence). V was shortened by 6 bases and J by 11 bases, with 19 bases between the two germline ends. The CDR3 spells CASSQGHSLGKLFF. The CDR3 DNA sequence: TGTGCCAGCAGCCAGGGACACTCACTCGGGAAACTGTTTTTT.

This chain connects TRBV11-2 to TRBJ2-1, with D unresolved. Germline V gene data show CDR1 as SGHAT and CDR2 as FQNNGV. Trimming took 4 bases from V and 0 from J, leaving 16 bases between them. The CDR3 extends over 17 amino acids. The CDR3 nucleotides are TGTGCCAGCAGCTCCTTCGGGTGGCGGAGCTCCTACAATGAGCAGTTCTTC. Encoded protein: CASSSFGWRSSYNEQFF. Full variable domain (rest looked up from reference TRBV11-2 and TRBJ2-1): EAGVAQSPRYKIIEKRQSVAFWCNPISGHATLYWYQQILGQGPKLLIQFQNNGVVDDSQLPKDRFSAERLKGVDSTLKIQPAKLEDSAVYLCASSSFGWRSSYNEQFFGPGTRLTVL.

The J gene is TRBJ2-1, the V gene TRBV5-6, with TRBD1 matching 9 bases. There are 16 residues in the CDR3. Unmatched junction bases numbered 4, after V lost 0 bases and J lost 3 bases. CDR1 is SGHDT and CDR2 is YYEEEE in the germline V gene. Here the CDR3 reads CASSLDRGRIYNEQFF. Written as DNA, the CDR3 is TGTGCCAGCAGCTTGGACAGGGGGCGGATCTACAATGAGCAGTTCTTC.

The chain recombines TRBV4-1 with TRBJ2-1; 11 bases map to TRBD1. The germline gives CDR1 MGHRA, CDR2 YSYEKL. Losses at the gene ends were 0 bases for V and 6 bases for J; bases not matched to a gene: 4. The CDR3 totals 16 residues. The CDR3 here is CASSQDEGTGGNEQFF. CDR3 DNA sequence: TGCGCCAGCAGCCAAGATGAGGGGACAGGGGGCAATGAGCAGTTCTTC.